Below, 6 T cell receptor beta chains from the same sample are listed, as sequenced in a study of T cell responses to AZD1222 COVID-19 vaccine. Produced via immunoSEQ multiplex PCR; TCRdb's table is partial and in-frame only. The sample has 89,000 or so clones; over 80% are singletons. The material was peripheral blood, obtained on day 0 of AZD1222 vaccination. The receptors were sampled from an adult in good health.

V usage is TRBV19 and J usage is TRBJ2-7, with D perhaps assigned TRBD1 or TRBD2 (7 bases each). Trimming pared 1 base from V and 0 bases from J, leaving 22 bases between. The CDR3 totals 19 residues. Germline assignment: CDR1 LNHDA and CDR2 SQIVND (reference sequence). The CDR3: CASSIVTGRVYGASYEQYF. The CDR3 DNA reads TGTGCCAGTAGTATAGTGACAGGGAGGGTTTATGGAGCCTCCTACGAGCAGTACTTC.

This chain links TRBV5-1 with TRBJ1-1; the D is unclear. Germline CDR1 reads SGHRS; CDR2 reads YFSETQ. This CDR3 is built from 15 residues. With 0 bases removed from V and 0 bases from J, the gap between germline ends came to 9 bases. CDR3 nucleotide sequence: TGCGCCAGCAGCTTGGGTAGACCCATGAACACTGAAGCTTTCTTT. The encoded protein is CASSLGRPMNTEAFF. The entire variable domain, with the rest obtained from reference TRBV5-1 and TRBJ1-1, is as follows: KAGVTQTPRYLIKTRGQQVTLSCSPISGHRSVSWYQQTPGQGLQFLFEYFSETQRNKGNFPGRFSGRQFSNSRSEMNVSTLELGDSALYLCASSLGRPMNTEAFFGQGTRLTVV.

The chain links TRBV11-2 to TRBJ2-7; 8 nucleotides agree with TRBD1. The CDR3 runs to 16 residues. Germline trimming cut 0 bases from V and 2 bases from J; bases unmatched to any gene: 6. Germline V gives CDR1 SGHAT, CDR2 FQNNGV. The CDR3 is CASSLESDRVPYEQYF. CDR3 in DNA: TGTGCCAGCAGCTTAGAGTCGGACAGGGTCCCCTACGAGCAGTACTTC.

This chain links TRBV18 with TRBJ1-3, with 7 bases that match TRBD1. J gave up 0 bases and V 1 base, and 3 bases lay outside the gene matches. The CDR3 covers 16 residues. From germline, CDR1 is KGHSH and CDR2 LQKENI. The CDR3 DNA reads TGTGCCAGCTCACCACGGACAGGAGACTCTGGAAACACCATATATTTT. Protein product: CASSPRTGDSGNTIYF.

This chain joins TRBV2 and TRBJ2-2; no firm D call. Germline lookup yields CDR1 SNHLY and CDR2 FYNNEI. The V end was cut by 4 bases, the J end by 4 bases, with 10 bases between. The CDR3 sequence is 14 residues long. The CDR3 nucleotides are TGTGCCAGCAGTGCACTTAGGCCCACCGGGGAGCTGTTTTTT. Its protein product is CASSALRPTGELFF.

V usage is TRBV16 and J usage is TRBJ2-5; no firm D call. Deletions cut 4 bases from V and 1 base from J, with 4 bases between. The CDR3 is 12 residues long. Germline CDR1 is KGHSY and CDR2 is FQNENV. This CDR3 is CASSRTQETQYF. The DNA for the CDR3 is TGTGCCAGCAGCCGAACCCAAGAGACCCAGTACTTC. Filled out from reference TRBV16 and TRBJ2-5, the complete variable domain reads GEEVAQTPKHLVRGEGQKAKLYCAPIKGHSYVFWYQQVLKNEFKFLISFQNENVFDETGMPKERFSAKCLPNSPCSLEIQATKLEDSAVYFCASSRTQETQYFGPGTRLLVL.